This T cell receptor beta chain was recorded in a study of blood T cells in healthy people across ages. General observations from the study: A greater number of naive CD4+ cells and higher diversity distinguished long-lived donors from aged donors. Significant beta diversity loss was already apparent by age around 36, declining roughly linearly.

Germline CDR1 reads SGHRS; CDR2 reads YFSETQ. The ends were cut back, 4 bases at V and 6 bases at J, with 16 bases in the middle. The CDR3 extends over 14 amino acids. This clonotype was counted ten times or more. Its matching antigen is unknown. The second PCR ran roughly 7 to 12 cycles with a sample-barcoded 5' primer and J-beta primers. Each cDNA molecule was tagged by a template-switch adaptor that had 12 random nucleotides. TCRdb independently ran MiXCR on the 5' RACE reads; one entry per CDR3 protein. The data show roughly 640,000 distinct CDR3 sequences, with approximately 30% seen just once and 15% to 18% held by the top ten. Every sample gave at least 5.5 micrograms of total RNA when it was extracted.

The sample was blood. The source is a woman older than 75 in good health. The chain employs TRBV5-1 and TRBJ1-2; a possible D gene is TRBD1 (6 bases). CDR3 loop: CASSRGTVQDGYTF. In DNA, the CDR3 is TGCGCCAGCAGCAGGGGGACTGTCCAGGATGGCTACACCTTC.